The next 11 T cell receptor beta chains were all read from a single sample in a study of T cells in tumors after PD-1 blockade. Some clones are missing from TCRdb's copy, which holds only in-frame ones; the method was immunoSEQ multiplex PCR. The sample consists of fewer than 50,000 clones, more than 65% of them appearing once. The sample here was PBMCs, taken before anti-PD-1 treatment. The receptors come from a human donor with basal cell carcinoma.

The gene calls are TRBV4-2 and TRBJ2-1; TRBD2 agrees at 10 bases. The germline gives CDR1 LGHNA, CDR2 YNFKEQ. Trimming cost V 1 base and J 7 bases; bases outside gene matches: 4. The CDR3 consists of 15 residues. The CDR3 sequence: CASSQGAGGLNEQFF. The DNA of the CDR3 is TGTGCCAGCAGCCAAGGAGCGGGGGGGCTGAATGAGCAGTTCTTC.

J is TRBJ2-5 and V is TRBV19; 8 nucleotides match TRBD1. The CDR3 is 16 amino acids. Trimming at V came to 5 bases and at J to 5 bases, leaving 13 bases not matched to a gene. The germline CDR1 and CDR2 sequences are LNHDA and SQIVND (reference sequence). The CDR3 bases are TGTGCCAGTAGTTCACGAGCGGGTCCAGGGGGCGAGACCCAGTACTTC. It is translated as CASSSRAGPGGETQYF. Based on the CDR3 plus reference TRBV19 and TRBJ2-5, the full variable domain is DGGITQSPKYLFRKEGQNVTLSCEQNLNHDAMYWYRQDPGQGLRLIYYSQIVNDFQKGDIAEGYSVSREKKESFPLTVTSAQKNPTAFYLCASSSRAGPGGETQYFGPGTRLLVL.

The chain has TRBV7-7 and TRBJ2-3; D might be TRBD2 (6 bases). Trimming shortened V by 5 bases and J by 3 bases, and 24 bases separated the two germline ends. The CDR3 consists of 18 residues. Germline values: CDR1 SSHAT, CDR2 FNYEAQ (reference sequence). Here the CDR3 DNA reads TGTGCCAGCAGCCTCGGCCTGTTCTCCCCGGAGGGAACAGATACGCAGTATTTT. Translated: CASSLGLFSPEGTDTQYF.

This clone was found a few times. This chain uses TRBV30 with TRBJ1-2; D remains ambiguous. Germline CDR1 reads GTSNPN; CDR2 reads SVGIG (reference sequence). Trimming cost V 2 bases and J 9 bases, with 16 bases left between them. The CDR3 runs 13 residues. The CDR3 region is CAWSSLRARSYTF. In DNA form, the CDR3 reads TGTGCCTGGAGTTCTCTGAGGGCGCGAAGCTACACCTTC.

This clone is categorized as medium-sized. The J gene is TRBJ1-1, the V gene TRBV10-1; a weak D match, TRBD1 (6 bases). V was shortened by 3 bases and J by 6 bases, with 17 bases between the two germline ends. The CDR3 spans 15 residues. The germline V gene has CDR1 WNHNN and CDR2 SYGVQD (reference sequence). CDR3 DNA sequence: TGCGCCAGCAGTGATTTGGGGGGCAAGACTTCTGAAGCTTTCTTT. It translates to CASSDLGGKTSEAFF.

The chain has TRBV7-8 and TRBJ2-1, with 7 bases lining up with TRBD1. The CDR3 loop spans 15 amino acids. The trim removed 2 bases at V and 1 base at J, leaving 2 bases unmatched. Germline V CDR1 and CDR2: SGHVS, FQNEAQ. The CDR3 nucleotides read TGTGCCAGCAGCTTACGACAGGGATCCTACAATGAGCAGTTCTTC. This sequence encodes CASSLRQGSYNEQFF.

The rearrangement uses TRBV5-4 and TRBJ1-5; possible D gene TRBD1, 5 bases. The germline CDR1 and CDR2 sequences are SGHNT and YYREEE (reference sequence). This CDR3 comprises 14 residues. The V end lost 2 bases, the J end lost 4 bases, and 10 bases lay between the germline ends. The CDR3 DNA sequence: TGTGCCAGCAGCTTCCAGGGTTCTAATCAGCCCCAGCATTTT. Amino acids: CASSFQGSNQPQHF.

The CDR3 protein is CASKEGRYEQYF. The DNA of the CDR3 is TGTGCCAGCAAGGAGGGGCGCTACGAGCAGTACTTC. The chain links TRBV28 to TRBJ2-7; a weak D match, TRBD2 (6 bases). There are 12 residues in the CDR3. Germline-derived CDR1 and CDR2 are MDHEN and SYDVKM. Trimming pared 7 bases from V and 3 bases from J, leaving 10 bases between. The full variable domain, with the rest looked up from reference TRBV28 and TRBJ2-7, is DVKVTQSSRYLVKRTGEKVFLECVQDMDHENMFWYRQDPGLGLRLIYFSYDVKMKEKGDIPEGYSVSREKKERFSLILESASTNQTSMYLCASKEGRYEQYFGPGTRLTVT.

The chain has TRBV4-1 and TRBJ2-5; unclear D gene. Trimming took off 0 bases at V and 6 bases at J, with 5 bases between the two ends. The CDR3 spans 12 residues. Germline V gene sequence: CDR1 MGHRA, CDR2 YSYEKL. For the CDR3, the DNA is TGCGCCAGCAGCCAAGATAAACAGACCCAGTACTTC. As protein: CASSQDKQTQYF.

The rearrangement links TRBV30 to TRBJ2-7; 8 nucleotides match TRBD1. The junction had 7 bases not matched to a gene; V was cut back by 3 bases and J by 0 bases. Germline CDR1 reads GTSNPN; CDR2 reads SVGIG (reference sequence). The CDR3 is 15 amino acids. The CDR3 spells CAWSLRDRYSYEQYF. CDR3 nucleotides: TGTGCCTGGAGCCTAAGGGACAGGTACTCCTACGAGCAGTACTTC.

The V and J genes are TRBV16 and TRBJ2-3; D not certain. Trimming stripped 3 bases from V and 1 base from J, with 11 bases between. The CDR3 is 15 residues long. Germline CDR1 KGHSY, CDR2 FQNENV. The CDR3: CASSHPPEGTDTQYF. The CDR3 bases are TGTGCCAGCAGCCACCCGCCCGAGGGCACAGATACGCAGTATTTT.